These T cell receptor beta chains were read from a single sample in a study of vaccination effects on CD4 cells after COVID-19. Only in-frame clones appear in the TCRdb table, and some are missing; sequencing was by immunoSEQ multiplex PCR. The table shows tens of thousands of clones, with less than 85% occurring only once. No cognate antigen is known for these TCRs. The sequences come from CD4+ T cells from PBMCs cultured without peptide, collected after COVID-19 vaccination. All receptors come from a human donor who received a COVID-19 vaccine. Both conserved end residues are part of each CDR3. D genes are given only for firm matches. Where a row states a size, it is once, few, many or the class of an expanded clone; other rows omit it.

v_call	d_call	clone_size	j_call	cdr3_aa	cdr3_nt
TRBV3-1/TRBV3-2	TRBD1	-	TRBJ2-4	CASSRDRDSKNIQYF	TGTGCCAGCAGCCGGGACCGGGACAGCAAAAACATTCAGTACTTC
TRBV5-1	-	few	TRBJ1-6	CASSLGPQGPSSPLHF	TGCGCCAGCAGCTTGGGGCCTCAGGGGCCCAGTTCACCCCTCCACTTT
TRBV7-8	TRBD1	-	TRBJ2-5	CASSNNRGQGTQYF	TGTGCCAGCAGCAACAACAGGGGGCAGGGGACCCAGTACTTC
TRBV7-2	-	-	TRBJ1-5	CASSLAAGDQPQHF	TGTGCCAGCAGCTTAGCGGCAGGGGATCAGCCCCAGCATTTT
TRBV6-2/TRBV6-3	-	-	TRBJ2-2	CASTPEGAGELFF	TGTGCCAGCACCCCGGAGGGGGCCGGGGAGCTGTTTTTT
TRBV7-2	-	-	TRBJ1-5	CASSLKGSQPQHF	TGTGCCAGCAGCTTAAAGGGCAGTCAGCCCCAGCATTTT
TRBV12-5	-	-	TRBJ1-4	CASGLTQDGVHEKLFF	TGTGCTAGTGGTTTGACCCAGGACGGGGTTCATGAAAAACTGTTTTTT
TRBV5-4	TRBD1	-	TRBJ1-3	CASSPDRGYTIYF	TGTGCCAGCAGCCCGGACAGGGGATACACCATATATTTT
TRBV24-1	TRBD1	-	TRBJ1-1	CATSDSRGPGTEAFF	TGTGCCACCAGTGATTCCAGGGGGCCGGGCACTGAAGCTTTCTTT
TRBV14	-	-	TRBJ2-5	CASSQDHGGPDVGETQYF	TGTGCCAGCAGCCAAGATCATGGAGGGCCCGACGTGGGAGAGACCCAGTACTTC
TRBV6-4	TRBD1	-	TRBJ1-2	CASSEGRGQDGYTF	TGTGCCAGCAGTGAGGGCAGGGGGCAGGATGGCTACACCTTC
TRBV5-1	-	once	TRBJ1-1	CASSLSENTEAFF	TGCGCCAGCAGCTTGTCAGAGAACACTGAAGCTTTCTTT
TRBV6-1	-	-	TRBJ1-2	CASSDQGTNYGYTF	TGTGCCAGCAGTGATCAGGGAACTAACTATGGCTACACCTTC
TRBV7-9	-	few	TRBJ1-1	CASSLGWGANTEAFF	TGTGCCAGCAGCTTAGGGTGGGGAGCGAACACTGAAGCTTTCTTT
TRBV3-1/TRBV3-2	-	-	TRBJ2-5	CASTSVETQYF	TGTGCCAGCACCTCGGTAGAGACCCAGTACTTC
TRBV18	TRBD1	-	TRBJ1-4	CASSPGTGGNEKLFF	TGTGCCAGCTCACCTGGGACAGGGGGAAATGAAAAACTGTTTTTT
TRBV5-1	-	-	TRBJ2-5	CASMVTPGQETQYF	TGCGCCAGCATGGTGACACCAGGACAAGAGACCCAGTACTTC
TRBV7-2	-	-	TRBJ2-1	CASSVYSGEQFF	TGTGCCAGCAGCGTCTACTCCGGTGAGCAGTTCTTC
TRBV7-2	-	few	TRBJ1-6	CASSSGRTDRSPLHF	TGTGCCAGCAGCAGCGGCCGGACGGATAGATCACCCCTCCACTTT
TRBV7-8	-	few	TRBJ2-2	CASSPGAAHANTGELFF	TGTGCCAGCAGCCCGGGGGCTGCCCACGCGAACACCGGGGAGCTGTTTTTT
TRBV19	-	-	TRBJ1-2	CASSYRANYGYTF	TGTGCCAGTAGTTACAGGGCTAACTATGGCTACACCTTC
TRBV6-2/TRBV6-3	-	-	TRBJ1-1	CASSYSSRTAFF	TGTGCCAGCAGTTACTCGTCCCGAACGGCTTTCTTT
TRBV7-9	-	-	TRBJ2-3	CASSRIEDTQYF	TGTGCCAGCAGCCGTATAGAGGATACGCAGTATTTT
TRBV28	-	-	TRBJ1-3	CASSSVDSGNTIYF	TGTGCCAGCAGTTCGGTCGACTCTGGAAACACCATATATTTT
TRBV2	-	-	TRBJ2-5	CASSEVIKDATQYF	TGTGCCAGCAGTGAGGTAATAAAGGACGCGACCCAGTACTTC